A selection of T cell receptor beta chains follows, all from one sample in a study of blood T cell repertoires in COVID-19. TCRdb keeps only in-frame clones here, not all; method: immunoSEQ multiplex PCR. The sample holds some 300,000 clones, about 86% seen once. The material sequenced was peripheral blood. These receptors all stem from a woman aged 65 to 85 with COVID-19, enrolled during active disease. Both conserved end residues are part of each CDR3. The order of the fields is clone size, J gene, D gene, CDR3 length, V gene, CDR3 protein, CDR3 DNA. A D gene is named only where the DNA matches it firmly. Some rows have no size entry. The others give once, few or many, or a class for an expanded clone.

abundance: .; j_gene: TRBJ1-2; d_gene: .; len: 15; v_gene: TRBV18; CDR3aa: CASSPAAGGIYGYTF; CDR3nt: TGTGCCAGCTCACCTGCGGCGGGGGGGATCTATGGCTACACCTTC
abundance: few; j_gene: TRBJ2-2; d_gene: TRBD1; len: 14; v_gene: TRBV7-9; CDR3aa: CASSSTGLGGELFF; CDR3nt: TGTGCCAGCAGCTCGACAGGGTTGGGCGGGGAGCTGTTTTTT
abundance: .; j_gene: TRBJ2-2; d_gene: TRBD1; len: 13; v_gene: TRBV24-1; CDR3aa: CATGQGNTGELFF; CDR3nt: TGTGCCACCGGACAGGGGAACACCGGGGAGCTGTTTTTT
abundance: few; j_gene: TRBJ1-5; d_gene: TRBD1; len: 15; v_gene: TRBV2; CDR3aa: CASKHRTGEDQPQHF; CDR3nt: TGTGCCAGCAAGCACCGGACAGGGGAGGATCAGCCCCAGCATTTT
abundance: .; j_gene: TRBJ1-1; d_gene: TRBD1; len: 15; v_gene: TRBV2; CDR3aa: CASSVSGGAVTEAFF; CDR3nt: TGTGCCAGCAGTGTTTCAGGGGGCGCGGTCACTGAAGCTTTCTTT
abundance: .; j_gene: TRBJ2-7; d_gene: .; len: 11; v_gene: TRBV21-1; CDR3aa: CASLPRGEQYF; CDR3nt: TGTGCCAGCCTCCCCCGAGGCGAGCAGTACTTC
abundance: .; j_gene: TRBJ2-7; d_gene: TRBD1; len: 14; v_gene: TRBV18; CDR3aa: CASSLGQGTYEQYF; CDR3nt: TGTGCCAGCTCACTCGGACAGGGGACCTACGAGCAGTACTTC
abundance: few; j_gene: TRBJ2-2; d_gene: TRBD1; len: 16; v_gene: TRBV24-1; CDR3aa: CATSDPGQENTGELFF; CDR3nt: TGTGCCACCAGTGACCCCGGACAGGAGAACACCGGGGAGCTGTTTTTT
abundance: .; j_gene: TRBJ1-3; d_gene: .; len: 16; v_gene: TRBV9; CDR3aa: CASSPKPGGVPGTIYF; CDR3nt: TGTGCCAGCAGCCCAAAGCCCGGGGGGGTACCGGGCACCATATATTTT
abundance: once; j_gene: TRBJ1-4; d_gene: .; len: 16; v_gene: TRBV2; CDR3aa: CASSPEPVATNEKLFF; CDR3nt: TGTGCCAGCAGTCCGGAGCCTGTTGCAACTAATGAAAAACTGTTTTTT
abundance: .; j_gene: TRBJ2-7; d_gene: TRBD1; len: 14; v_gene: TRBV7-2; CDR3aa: CASSPRTGGNEQYF; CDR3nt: TGTGCCAGCAGCCCCCGGACAGGGGGCAACGAGCAGTACTTC
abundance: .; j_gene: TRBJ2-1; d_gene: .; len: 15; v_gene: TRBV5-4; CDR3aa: CASSWASGGANEQFF; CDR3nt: TGTGCCAGCAGCTGGGCCTCGGGGGGCGCAAATGAGCAGTTCTTC
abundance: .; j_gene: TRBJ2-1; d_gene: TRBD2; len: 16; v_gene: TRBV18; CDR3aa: CASQGRSGEGYNEQFF; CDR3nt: TGTGCCAGCCAAGGAAGGAGCGGGGAAGGGTACAATGAGCAGTTCTTC
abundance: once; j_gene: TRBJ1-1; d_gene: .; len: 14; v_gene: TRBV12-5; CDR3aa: CASGLDRAGDQAFF; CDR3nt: TGTGCTAGTGGTTTGGACAGGGCTGGAGATCAAGCTTTCTTT
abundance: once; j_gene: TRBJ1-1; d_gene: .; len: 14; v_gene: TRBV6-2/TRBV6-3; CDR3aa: CASSQHEGDTEAFF; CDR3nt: TGTGCCAGCAGCCAACATGAAGGGGACACTGAAGCTTTCTTT
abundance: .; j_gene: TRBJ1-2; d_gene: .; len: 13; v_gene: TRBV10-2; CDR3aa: CASSEGGYYGYTF; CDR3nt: TGCGCCAGCAGTGAGGGAGGCTACTATGGCTACACCTTC
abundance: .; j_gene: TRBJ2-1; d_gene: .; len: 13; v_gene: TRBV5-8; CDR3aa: CASSLEGIDEQFF; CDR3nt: TGTGCCAGCAGCTTGGAGGGGATCGATGAGCAGTTCTTC
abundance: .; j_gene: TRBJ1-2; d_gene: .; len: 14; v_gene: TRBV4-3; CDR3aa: CASSPSGGNYGYTF; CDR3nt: TGCGCCAGCAGCCCGTCGGGGGGTAACTATGGCTACACCTTC
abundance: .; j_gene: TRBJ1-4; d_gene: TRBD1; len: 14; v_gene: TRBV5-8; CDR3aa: CASSFDRGNEKLFF; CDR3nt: TGTGCCAGCAGCTTCGACAGGGGTAATGAAAAACTGTTTTTT
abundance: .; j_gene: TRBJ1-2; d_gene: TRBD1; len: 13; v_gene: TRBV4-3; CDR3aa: CASSPGTGSGYTF; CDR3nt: TGCGCCAGCAGCCCCGGGACAGGGAGCGGCTACACCTTC
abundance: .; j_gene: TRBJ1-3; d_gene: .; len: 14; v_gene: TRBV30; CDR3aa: CAWRGMNSGNTIYF; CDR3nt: TGTGCCTGGAGGGGCATGAACTCTGGAAACACCATATATTTT
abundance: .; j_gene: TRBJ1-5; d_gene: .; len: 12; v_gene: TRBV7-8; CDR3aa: CASSPPLQPQHF; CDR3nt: TGTGCCAGCAGCCCTCCTCTGCAGCCCCAGCATTTT
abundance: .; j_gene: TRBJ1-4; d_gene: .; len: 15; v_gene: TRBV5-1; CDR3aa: CASSAAGLPNEKLFF; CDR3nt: TGCGCCAGCAGCGCAGCCGGGTTACCAAATGAAAAACTGTTTTTT
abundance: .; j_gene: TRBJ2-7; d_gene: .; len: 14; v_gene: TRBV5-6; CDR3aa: CASRSRGWVTEQYF; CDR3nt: TGTGCCAGCAGATCCAGGGGCTGGGTAACCGAGCAGTACTTC
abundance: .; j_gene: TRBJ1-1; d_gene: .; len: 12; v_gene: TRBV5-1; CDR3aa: CASSSPLREAFF; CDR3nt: TGCGCCAGCAGCTCCCCGTTGAGGGAAGCTTTCTTT
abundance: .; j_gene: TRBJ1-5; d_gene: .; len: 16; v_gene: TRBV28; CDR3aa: CASSLGVGPYYQPQHF; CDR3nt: TGTGCCAGCAGTTTAGGTGTGGGGCCTTACTATCAGCCCCAGCATTTT
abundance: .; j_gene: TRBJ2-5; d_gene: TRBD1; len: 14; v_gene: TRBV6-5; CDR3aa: CASTTTGGLETQYF; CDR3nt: TGTGCCAGCACTACTACAGGGGGTTTGGAGACCCAGTACTTC
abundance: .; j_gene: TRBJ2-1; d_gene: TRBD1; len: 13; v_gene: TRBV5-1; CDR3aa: CASSLSDRQGQFF; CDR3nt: TGCGCCAGCAGCTTGTCGGACAGGCAAGGGCAGTTCTTC
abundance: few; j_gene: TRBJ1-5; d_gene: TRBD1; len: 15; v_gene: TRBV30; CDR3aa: CAWSPTGEGNQPQHF; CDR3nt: TGTGCCTGGAGTCCAACAGGGGAGGGCAATCAGCCCCAGCATTTT
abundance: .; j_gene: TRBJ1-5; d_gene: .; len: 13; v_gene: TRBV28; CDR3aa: CASSPLQERPQHF; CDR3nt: TGTGCCAGCAGTCCCCTACAGGAGCGGCCCCAGCATTTT